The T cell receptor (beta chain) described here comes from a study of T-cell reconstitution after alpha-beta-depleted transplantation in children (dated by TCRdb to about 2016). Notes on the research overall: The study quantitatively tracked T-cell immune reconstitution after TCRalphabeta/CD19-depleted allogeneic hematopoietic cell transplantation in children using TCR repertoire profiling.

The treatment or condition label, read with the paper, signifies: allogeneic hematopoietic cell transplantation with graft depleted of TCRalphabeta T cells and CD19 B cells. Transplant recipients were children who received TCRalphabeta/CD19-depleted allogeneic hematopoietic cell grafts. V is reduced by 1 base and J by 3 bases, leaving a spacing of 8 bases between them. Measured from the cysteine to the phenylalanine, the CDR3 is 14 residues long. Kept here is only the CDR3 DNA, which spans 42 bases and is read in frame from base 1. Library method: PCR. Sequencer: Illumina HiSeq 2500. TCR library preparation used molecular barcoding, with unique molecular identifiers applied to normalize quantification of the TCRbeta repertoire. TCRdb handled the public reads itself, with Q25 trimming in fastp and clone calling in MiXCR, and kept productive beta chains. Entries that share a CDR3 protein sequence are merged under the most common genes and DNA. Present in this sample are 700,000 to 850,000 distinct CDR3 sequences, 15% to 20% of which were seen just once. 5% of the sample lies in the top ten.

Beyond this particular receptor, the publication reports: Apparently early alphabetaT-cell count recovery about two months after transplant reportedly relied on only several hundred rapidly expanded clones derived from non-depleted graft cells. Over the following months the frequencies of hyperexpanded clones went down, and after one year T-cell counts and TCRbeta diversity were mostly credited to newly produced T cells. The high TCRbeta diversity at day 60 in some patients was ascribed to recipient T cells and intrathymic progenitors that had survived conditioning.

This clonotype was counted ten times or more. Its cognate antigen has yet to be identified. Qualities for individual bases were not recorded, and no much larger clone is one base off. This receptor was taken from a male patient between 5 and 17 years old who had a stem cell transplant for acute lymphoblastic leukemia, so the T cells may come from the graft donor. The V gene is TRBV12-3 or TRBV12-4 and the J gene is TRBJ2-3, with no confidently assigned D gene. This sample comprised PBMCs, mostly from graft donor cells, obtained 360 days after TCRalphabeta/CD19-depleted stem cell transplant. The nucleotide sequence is TGTGCCAGCAGTTTAGTAGACCAAACAGATACGCAGTATTTT. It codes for CASSLVDQTDTQYF.